The text below deals with one TCR beta chain. The target antigen is unknown. Sequenced by immunoSEQ multiplex PCR; TCRdb stores in-frame clones only, minus some. The repertoire holds approximately 5,900 clones, with around 70% as singletons. This specimen comes from a study of chemoradiotherapy in HPV16-positive cancers. General observations from the study: Non-HPV-specific T cells did not expand in tumors during treatment, whereas candidate HPV-specific clones and E7-related motifs did.

Samples were taken several times over chemoradiotherapy. The TCR was taken from a human donor with HPV-associated anogenital cancer. Sequencing used tumor tissue, obtained from a patient who underwent chemoradiotherapy.

The CDR3 DNA reads as TGTGCCTGGAAAACCACCGGGGAGCTGTTTTTT. Its translation: CAWKTTGELFF. The chain joins TRBV30 to TRBJ2-2, with no clear D. The V and J ends lost 4 bases and 4 bases respectively, with 4 bases between them. The CDR3 has 11 residues. The germline CDR1 and CDR2 sequences are GTSNPN and SVGIG (reference sequence).